Reported below is one T cell receptor (beta chain). No antigen is known for it. The sample is drawn from a study of cytomegalovirus exposure and HLA in healthy donors. The PCR contained 60 Vbeta and 13 Jbeta primers. Here immunoSEQ multiplex PCR was the method, and the copy in TCRdb shows in-frame clones only, minus some. This sample has around 120,000 clones; about 75% occur once, and the top ten carry 30%. Study observations and caveats: The study recorded 160 or so TCR beta chains that were cytomegalovirus-associated. Some V segments, including TRBV6-2 and TRBV6-3, were excluded as indistinguishable.

This CDR3 has 21 residues. The V and J ends lost 3 bases and 0 bases respectively, with 30 bases between them. Germline lookup yields CDR1 SGHRS and CDR2 YFSETQ. The rearrangement links TRBV5-1 to TRBJ1-1; possible D gene TRBD1, 6 bases. This TCR was recovered from a man in his sixties in good health and CMV-seropositive. Specimen: PBMCs. CDR3 nucleotides: TGCGCCAGCAGCTCGCTAGGGCCCGGGACATCCACACTGAGGATGAACACTGAAGCTTTCTTT. It yields the protein CASSSLGPGTSTLRMNTEAFF.